This T cell receptor beta chain was sequenced in a study of shared clonotypes between healthy human individuals. Whole-study results and caveats: Read depth was anticipated to influence clonotype sharing among donors. The generation probabilities recorded for non-shared clonotypes fell below those of clonotypes shared by all four donors.

A word on this clone: Its target is not known.

The CDR3 extends over 17 amino acids. The junction had 11 bases not matched to a gene; V was cut back by 5 bases and J by 5 bases. Germline V gives CDR1 SGHDN, CDR2 FVKESK. TCRdb keeps only in-frame clones here, not all; method: immunoSEQ multiplex PCR. Of roughly 2 million clones listed, approximately 94% were seen once; the top ten hold roughly 0.13%. Material: naive CD4+ T cells sorted from blood. Subset specified: CD45RA+ positively selected. This TCR was sampled from a man younger than 30 in good health. This sequence joins TRBV14 and TRBJ2-3; 12 bases agree with TRBD2. CDR3 in amino acids: CASSSRSSGRALDTQYF. The CDR3 region has the DNA TGTGCCAGCAGCTCCCGTTCTAGCGGGAGGGCCTTAGATACGCAGTATTTT.